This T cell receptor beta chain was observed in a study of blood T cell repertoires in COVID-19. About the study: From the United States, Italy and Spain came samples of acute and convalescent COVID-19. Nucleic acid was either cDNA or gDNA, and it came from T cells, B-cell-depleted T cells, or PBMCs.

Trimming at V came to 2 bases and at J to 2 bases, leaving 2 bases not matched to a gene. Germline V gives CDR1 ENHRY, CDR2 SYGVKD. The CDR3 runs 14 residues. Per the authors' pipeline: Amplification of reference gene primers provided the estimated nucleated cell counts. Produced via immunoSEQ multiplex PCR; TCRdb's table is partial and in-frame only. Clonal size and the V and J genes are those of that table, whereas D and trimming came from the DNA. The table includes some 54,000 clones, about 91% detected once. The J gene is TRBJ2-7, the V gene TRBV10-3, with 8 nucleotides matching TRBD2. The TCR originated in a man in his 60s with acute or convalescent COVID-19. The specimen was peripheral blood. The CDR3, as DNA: TGTGCCATCAGTGAGGCGGGAGGTGCCTACGAGCAGTACTTC. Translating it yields CAISEAGGAYEQYF.